Below, 32 T cell receptor beta chains from the same sample are listed, as sequenced in a study of OX40 agonist ivuxolimab in advanced cancers. Preparation of the library involved the immunoSEQ multiplex PCR assay. The source is immuneACCESS, and TCRdb retained only in-frame sequences with V and J called. Part of the clones is not carried over; for the studies checked, unresolved V genes explain less than half of this, and the remainder is unexplained. For this sample there are 39,000 or so clones; more than 75% appear just once. The ten largest clones capture roughly 36% of the sample. The sequenced sample was CD4+ or CD8+ T cells sorted from blood, obtained in a trial of the OX40 agonist ivuxolimab. Every receptor here comes from an adult with an advanced solid tumor such as melanoma, head and neck, liver or kidney cancer.

Notes on this clone: Sequence at one end of the junction differs from germline and may be a read error. The chain links TRBV28 to TRBJ1-2; D gene unclear. CDR3 length: 14 amino acids. Germline loops: CDR1 MDHEN, CDR2 SYDVKM. CDR3 region: CASSLSGANYGYTF. The CDR3 nucleotides read TGTGCCAGCAGTTTATCAGGAGCTAATTATGGCTACACCTTC.

The V gene is TRBV29-1, the J gene TRBJ2-7, with TRBD1 as a possible D gene (5 bases). Germline V CDR1 and CDR2: SQVTM, ANQGSEA. V shed 1 base and J shed 6 bases, with 13 bases lying between them. This CDR3 contains 13 residues. Here the CDR3 reads CSVEGRASPEQYF. The CDR3 nucleotides are TGCAGCGTTGAAGGCAGGGCATCCCCCGAGCAGTACTTC.

The chain has TRBV5-6 and TRBJ2-7, with TRBD2 as a possible D gene (5 bases). The V gene's germline CDR1 is SGHDT and CDR2 YYEEEE. Trimming took 2 bases from V and 3 from J, leaving 15 bases between them. The CDR3 contains 15 residues. The CDR3 nucleotides read TGTGCCAGCAGCTTTGTCCGGGATCCGAACTACGAGCAGTACTTC. Translating it yields CASSFVRDPNYEQYF. Full variable domain (remainder filled in from reference TRBV5-6 and TRBJ2-7): DAGVTQSPTHLIKTRGQQVTLRCSPKSGHDTVSWYQQALGQGPQFIFQYYEEEERQRGNFPDRFSGHQFPNYSSELNVNALLLGDSALYLCASSFVRDPNYEQYFGPGTRLTVT.

The rearrangement joins TRBV19 to TRBJ1-2; no reliable D call. The length of the CDR3 is 15 residues. With 3 bases removed from V and 8 bases from J, the gap between germline ends came to 19 bases. The germline CDR1 and CDR2 sequences are LNHDA and SQIVND (reference sequence). This CDR3 is CASSMGLDGVRGYTF. The CDR3 nucleotides read TGTGCCAGTAGTATGGGCCTGGACGGGGTAAGGGGCTACACCTTC.

The V gene is TRBV6-6, the J gene TRBJ1-5, with D possibly being TRBD1 (5 bases). The CDR3 contains 13 residues. The ends were cut back, 4 bases at V and 4 bases at J, with 8 bases in the middle. Germline CDR1 and CDR2: MNHNY and SVGAGI (reference sequence). The CDR3 is CASSSTGNQPQHF. The CDR3 region has the DNA TGTGCCAGCAGTTCCACAGGTAATCAGCCCCAGCATTTT.

The chain uses TRBV7-2 and TRBJ2-3; perhaps TRBD1 as D (6 bases). Germline-derived CDR1 and CDR2 are SGHTA and FQGNSA. The ends were cut back, 1 base at V and 2 bases at J, with 10 bases in the middle. CDR3 length: 15 residues. CDR3 sequence reads: CASSLDSGVTDTQYF. CDR3 coding DNA: TGTGCCAGCAGCTTAGATTCAGGGGTCACAGATACGCAGTATTTT.

The V call is TRBV10-1, the J call TRBJ2-7; D remains unclear. Germline V lookup: CDR1 WNHNN, CDR2 SYGVQD (reference sequence). Trimming took off 3 bases at V and 4 bases at J, with 7 bases between the two ends. The CDR3 has 12 amino acids. The DNA for the CDR3 is TGCGCCAGCAGTGACCCCGGATACGAGCAGTACTTC. It specifies CASSDPGYEQYF.

CDR3 residues: CASQRDNDPDTQYF. The CDR3 DNA is TGCGCCAGCCAAAGGGACAATGATCCAGATACGCAGTATTTT. J is TRBJ2-3 and V is TRBV5-1; a weak D match, TRBD1 (6 bases). Looked up from germline, CDR1 is SGHRS and CDR2 is YFSETQ. There are 14 residues in the CDR3. V was shortened by 7 bases and J by 4 bases, with 16 bases between the two germline ends.

The chain recombines TRBV7-9 with TRBJ2-1; TRBD2 agrees at 11 bases. Losses at the gene ends were 4 bases for V and 7 bases for J; bases not matched to a gene: 3. Germline-derived CDR1 and CDR2 are SEHNR and FQNEAQ (reference sequence). This CDR3 is built from 14 residues. The CDR3 loop is CASSSTSGINEQFF. For the CDR3, the DNA is TGTGCCAGCAGCTCGACTAGCGGGATAAATGAGCAGTTCTTC.

V and J are TRBV18 and TRBJ2-1; TRBD1 might be the D (6 bases). The ends were cut back, 3 bases at V and 9 bases at J, with 12 bases in the middle. This CDR3 contains 13 residues. Germline V lookup: CDR1 KGHSH, CDR2 LQKENI. The CDR3 here is CASSPLDRGEQFF. The CDR3 DNA is TGTGCCAGCTCACCTTTGGACAGAGGTGAGCAGTTCTTC.

The V and J genes are TRBV10-1 and TRBJ2-2; D not certain. In germline, CDR1 is WNHNN, CDR2 SYGVQD (reference sequence). Trimming left V 3 bases short and J 0 bases short, with 11 bases between. This CDR3 spans 16 amino acids. The CDR3 sequence is CASSEGKGSNTGELFF. The CDR3 region has the DNA TGCGCCAGCAGTGAAGGGAAAGGGTCGAACACCGGGGAGCTGTTTTTT.

The CDR3 DNA follows: TGTGCCAGCAGCCAGACTAGCGGGGGGGCCGGCGAGCAGTTCTTC. As protein: CASSQTSGGAGEQFF. The V and J genes are TRBV7-8 and TRBJ2-1, with 14 bases identical to TRBD2. Germline CDR1 reads SGHVS; CDR2 reads FQNEAQ. This CDR3 has 15 amino acids. V lost 5 bases, J lost 10 bases, and 7 bases stayed unmatched.

The V call is TRBV29-1, the J call TRBJ1-2; TRBD1 matches at 10 bases. V was pared by 5 bases and J by 0 bases, with 6 bases of the junction left unmatched. The CDR3 is 15 residues long. CDR1 is SQVTM and CDR2 is ANQGSEA in the germline V gene. The CDR3 reads CSVWDRGRANYGYTF. As DNA, the CDR3 is TGCAGCGTTTGGGACAGGGGACGAGCTAACTATGGCTACACCTTC.

The chain links TRBV6-1 to TRBJ2-2; perhaps TRBD2 as D (5 bases). The CDR3 spans 14 residues. V was cut by 6 bases and J by 5 bases, with 13 bases left in between. Germline-derived CDR1 and CDR2 are MNHNS and SASEGT. The CDR3 sequence: CASRDHLATGELFF. The CDR3 nucleotides read TGTGCCAGCAGGGACCATCTAGCTACCGGGGAGCTGTTTTTT.

The chain employs TRBV2 and TRBJ2-7, with TRBD2 identical over 14 bases. The germline gives CDR1 SNHLY, CDR2 FYNNEI. This CDR3 contains 17 residues. V dropped 4 bases and J dropped 2; count of bases not matched to a gene: 7. CDR3 nucleotide sequence: TGTGCCAGCAGTGCCGGGACTAGCGGGAGTAGGGCCTACGAGCAGTACTTC. Protein sequence: CASSAGTSGSRAYEQYF.

The chain carries TRBV19 and TRBJ1-4; no clear D. This CDR3 has 14 amino acids. V dropped 3 bases and J dropped 0 bases, with 5 bases sitting between them. Germline V CDR1 and CDR2: LNHDA, SQIVND (reference sequence). CDR3 residues: CASSMVSTNEKLFF. In DNA, the CDR3 is TGTGCCAGTAGTATGGTATCAACTAATGAAAAACTGTTTTTT.

This clone was seen only once. This chain joins TRBV5-8 and TRBJ2-7; D unresolved. Germline values: CDR1 SGHTS, CDR2 YDEGEE. This CDR3 contains 11 residues. The ends were cut back, 0 bases at V and 4 bases at J, with 2 bases in the middle. The CDR3 bases are TGTGCCAGCAGCTTGGTTTACGAGCAGTACTTC. This gives the protein CASSLVYEQYF.

This chain uses TRBV4-1 with TRBJ1-1; D gene ambiguous. The CDR3 length is 13 residues. Germline V gene data show CDR1 as MGHRA and CDR2 as YSYEKL. V was trimmed by 0 bases and J by 1 base, leaving 3 bases between them. The chain's CDR3 is CASSQERNTEAFF. DNA of the CDR3: TGCGCCAGCAGCCAAGAAAGGAACACTGAAGCTTTCTTT.

The genes are TRBV18 and TRBJ1-1; D remains unclear. The V gene's germline CDR1 is KGHSH and CDR2 LQKENI. V lost 3 bases and J lost 6, with 8 bases in between. The CDR3 runs 12 residues. CDR3 protein: CASSPAKPEAFF. The CDR3, as DNA: TGTGCCAGCTCACCTGCGAAACCTGAAGCTTTCTTT.

This chain joins TRBV12-1 and TRBJ1-1; the D call of TRBD1 is as the table states it, not checked on the DNA. TRBV12-1 is given as a pseudogene. This CDR3 spans 18 amino acids. CDR3 sequence reads: CASSFARSFLGGNTEAFF. The CDR3 nucleotides are TGTGCCAGCAGCTTTGCGCGGAGTTTTTTAGGGGGGAACACTGAAGCTTTCTTT.

The rearrangement links TRBV18 to TRBJ2-7; D perhaps matches TRBD2 (7 bases). In germline, CDR1 is KGHSH, CDR2 LQKENI. The CDR3 spans 15 residues. The V end lost 3 bases, the J end lost 4 bases, and 16 bases lay between the germline ends. CDR3: CASSPGRGVRYEQYF. Here the CDR3 DNA reads TGTGCCAGCTCACCGGGGAGGGGGGTGAGATACGAGCAGTACTTC.

The chain recombines TRBV7-3 with TRBJ1-1; D remains unclear. The CDR3 extends over 16 amino acids. Germline V gene sequence: CDR1 SGHTA, CDR2 FQGTGA. Trimming left V 4 bases short and J 0 bases short, with 15 bases between. CDR3 sequence reads: CASSSSGRPLNTEAFF. The CDR3 coding sequence is TGTGCCAGCAGCTCCTCTGGCCGGCCCCTGAACACTGAAGCTTTCTTT. The whole variable domain, filled in from reference TRBV7-3 and TRBJ1-1, reads GAGVSQTPSNKVTEKGKYVELRCDPISGHTALYWYRQSLGQGPEFLIYFQGTGAADDSGLPNDRFFAVRPEGSVSTLKIQRTERGDSAVYLCASSSSGRPLNTEAFFGQGTRLTVV.

V usage is TRBV5-5 and J usage is TRBJ2-3, with 7 bases fitting TRBD1. This CDR3 is 13 amino acids long. CDR1 and CDR2 from the germline V gene are SGHKS and YYEKEE (reference sequence). The V gene end was trimmed by 4 bases and the J gene end by 4 bases; junction bases not matched to a gene: 3. CDR3 region: CASSRQGPDTQYF. DNA for the CDR3: TGTGCCAGCAGCCGACAGGGCCCAGATACGCAGTATTTT. The full variable domain, in which reference TRBV5-5 and TRBJ2-3 provide the parts outside the CDR3, is DAGVTQSPTHLIKTRGQQVTLRCSPISGHKSVSWYQQVLGQGPQFIFQYYEKEERGRGNFPDRFSARQFPNYSSELNVNALLLGDSALYLCASSRQGPDTQYFGPGTRLTVL.

The chain employs TRBV6-1 and TRBJ1-4; weak D call: TRBD1 (5 bases). The CDR3 sequence is 15 residues long. Trimming pared 5 bases from V and 4 bases from J, leaving 14 bases between. In germline, CDR1 is MNHNS, CDR2 SASEGT. The DNA for the CDR3 is TGTGCCAGCAGTCCAGTAGGGGCGCATAATGAAAAACTGTTTTTT. Its translation is CASSPVGAHNEKLFF.

The V gene is TRBV6-4, the J gene TRBJ2-1; no definite D call. Between the trimmed V and J ends, which lost 4 bases and 10 bases, there was a span of 8 bases. This CDR3 comprises 11 residues. Germline CDR1 is MRHNA and CDR2 is SNTAGT. In DNA, the CDR3 is TGTGCCAGCAGTGGGGTGGGGGAGCAGTTCTTC. Its protein is CASSGVGEQFF.

V and J are TRBV7-2 and TRBJ1-5; weak D call: TRBD1 (6 bases). This CDR3 is built from 17 residues. CDR1 and CDR2 from the germline V gene are SGHTA and FQGNSA. V was shortened by 1 base and J by 0 bases, with 13 bases between the two germline ends. CDR3 sequence reads: CASSLVGGQYSNQPQHF. CDR3 DNA: TGTGCCAGCAGCTTAGTAGGGGGGCAGTATAGCAATCAGCCCCAGCATTTT.

The rearrangement uses TRBV19 and TRBJ1-2, with D uncertain. Germline CDR1 reads LNHDA; CDR2 reads SQIVND (reference sequence). V shed 7 bases and J shed 3 bases, with 9 bases lying between them. This CDR3 has 12 amino acids. This CDR3 reads CASTPDYYGYTF. CDR3 sequence (DNA): TGTGCCAGTACCCCGGATTACTATGGCTACACCTTC.

The chain joins TRBV4-1 to TRBJ1-2, with 10 bases that match TRBD1. V lost 3 bases to trimming and J lost 7 bases; unmatched junction nucleotides: 11. There are 16 residues in the CDR3. Germline V lookup: CDR1 MGHRA, CDR2 YSYEKL. The CDR3 DNA reads TGCGCCAGCAGCCAGTACACCGGGACAGGGGTGCGTGGCTACACCTTC. This translates into CASSQYTGTGVRGYTF.

In its sample, this clone was seen a few times. The J gene is TRBJ1-2, the V gene TRBV2; 8 bases align to TRBD1. Germline-derived CDR1 and CDR2 are SNHLY and FYNNEI. The length of the CDR3 is 14 residues. J lost 4 bases, V lost 5 bases, and 6 bases had no gene match. The DNA for the CDR3 is TGTGCCAGCAGTTCCCAGACAGGGGTCTATGGCTACACCTTC. Protein: CASSSQTGVYGYTF.

V is TRBV9 and J is TRBJ2-1, with D tentatively TRBD1 or TRBD2 (5 bases each). Trimming pared 6 bases from V and 7 bases from J, leaving 11 bases between. Germline CDR1 and CDR2: SGDLS and YYNGEE. This CDR3 comprises 12 residues. As DNA, the CDR3 is TGTGCCAGCAACCAGTGGGGGAATGAGCAGTTCTTC. This translates into CASNQWGNEQFF.

The chain couples TRBV28 to TRBJ1-2; D remains unclear. The ends were cut back, 6 bases at V and 3 bases at J, with 8 bases in the middle. The CDR3 has 12 residues. From germline, CDR1 is MDHEN and CDR2 SYDVKM. CDR3 sequence: CASRPEDYGYTF. As DNA, the CDR3 is TGTGCCAGCAGACCCGAGGACTATGGCTACACCTTC.

The chain links TRBV7-3 to TRBJ2-1, with TRBD1 matching 8 bases. This CDR3 has 13 residues. Germline V gene lookup returns CDR1 SGHTA and CDR2 FQGTGA. Unmatched junction bases numbered 5, after V lost 5 bases and J lost 8 bases. The CDR3 bases are TGTGCCAGCAGCCGACAGGGGCGAGATGAGCAGTTCTTC. Translating gives CASSRQGRDEQFF. The whole variable domain, filled in from reference TRBV7-3 and TRBJ2-1, reads GAGVSQTPSNKVTEKGKYVELRCDPISGHTALYWYRQSLGQGPEFLIYFQGTGAADDSGLPNDRFFAVRPEGSVSTLKIQRTERGDSAVYLCASSRQGRDEQFFGPGTRLTVL.